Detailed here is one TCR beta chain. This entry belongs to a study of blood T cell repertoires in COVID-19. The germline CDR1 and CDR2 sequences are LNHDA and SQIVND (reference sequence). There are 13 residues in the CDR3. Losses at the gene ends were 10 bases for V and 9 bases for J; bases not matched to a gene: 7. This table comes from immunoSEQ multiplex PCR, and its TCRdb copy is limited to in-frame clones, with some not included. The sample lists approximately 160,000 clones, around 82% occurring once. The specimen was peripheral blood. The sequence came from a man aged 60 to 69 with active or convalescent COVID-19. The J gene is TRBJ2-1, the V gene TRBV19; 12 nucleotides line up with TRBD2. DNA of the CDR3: TGTGCCATCTCTAGCGGGAGGGCTGGTGAGCAGTTCTTC. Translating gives CAISSGRAGEQFF.